This T cell receptor beta chain was sequenced during a study of identical twins. MiXCR, run by TCRdb on the 5' RACE reads, gives a single entry per CDR3 protein. Among 540,000 or so distinct CDR3 sequences listed, under 25% were seen once. General study findings and limits: Within beta out-of-frame sequences, the excess sharing observed between twins was weaker.

Comments on this clonotype: The antigen is not known.

The same data also went into a second study, on yellow fever vaccine responses in identical twins. That work contributes: A vaccine T cell response that seemed partly convergent and partly personalized was reported in twins.

Sequenced: CD4+ T cells sorted from blood. This receptor was obtained from a young woman in good health.

The CDR3 DNA reads TGCGCCAGCAGCATAGGACAGGGTCTGGGCAATGAGCAGTTCTTC. It yields the protein CASSIGQGLGNEQFF. The chain combines TRBV5-1 with TRBJ2-1, with 8 bases fitting TRBD1. CDR3 length: 15 amino acids. After removal of 4 bases from V and 6 bases from J, the junction contained 9 bases not matched to a gene. Germline V CDR1 and CDR2: SGHRS, YFSETQ.